The following is a TCR beta chain sequence with its context. Its antigen target is currently unknown. Base quality data are lacking; no much larger clone is found one base away. The sample originates from a study of T cell repertoires in cytomegalovirus infection (dated by TCRdb to about 2019). For the study in its entirety: Donor HLA type was relevant to the analysis, as public TCR beta signatures indicated carriage of CMV infection together with the matching HLA type. Study-wide conclusions, independent of this receptor: Carriers of CMV infection plus the relevant HLA type were discriminated by the cumulative frequency of public TCR beta family members in the study cohort and in an independent roughly 350-donor cohort. The ex vivo response was dominated by HLA-C-restricted CMV-specific TCR beta clonotypes, which also provided the single most frequent clonotype in two of eight donors.

The CDR3, cysteine through phenylalanine, is 15 amino acids long. CDR3 DNA only is kept here, 45 bases in frame from base 1. Via the germline V gene, CDR1 is SGHTS and CDR2 YDEGEE. The V end gives up 3 bases and the J end 7 bases, leaving 10 bases in the junction not matched to a gene. The sequencing machine was an Illumina HiSeq 1500. TCRdb redid the processing of the public reads, applying fastp at Q25 and MiXCR, and retained in-frame beta chains. Rows are unified per CDR3 protein, each entry keeping the most common DNA and genes. The table for this sample lists about 740,000 distinct CDR3 sequences; roughly 35% of them were counted only once. Around 2.6% of the sample is held by the ten biggest clonotypes.

Sequenced material: PBMCs. This sequence uses TRBV5-8 and TRBJ1-1, with 9 bases aligning to TRBD1. This sequence was found in a human donor in good health (CMV status not recorded). Some clones in this sample may be carry-over from other donors' samples. The CDR3 region reads CASSYGTGIRGEAFF. The sequenced DNA is TGTGCCAGCAGCTACGGGACAGGGATAAGGGGTGAAGCTTTCTTT. Outside the CDR3, residues come from the reference TRBV5-8 and TRBJ1-1 proteins, so the full variable domain is: EAGVTQSPTHLIKTRGQQATLRCSPISGHTSVYWYQQALGLGLQFLLWYDEGEERNRGNFPPRFSGRQFPNYSSELNVNALELEDSALYLCASSYGTGIRGEAFFGQGTRLTVV.